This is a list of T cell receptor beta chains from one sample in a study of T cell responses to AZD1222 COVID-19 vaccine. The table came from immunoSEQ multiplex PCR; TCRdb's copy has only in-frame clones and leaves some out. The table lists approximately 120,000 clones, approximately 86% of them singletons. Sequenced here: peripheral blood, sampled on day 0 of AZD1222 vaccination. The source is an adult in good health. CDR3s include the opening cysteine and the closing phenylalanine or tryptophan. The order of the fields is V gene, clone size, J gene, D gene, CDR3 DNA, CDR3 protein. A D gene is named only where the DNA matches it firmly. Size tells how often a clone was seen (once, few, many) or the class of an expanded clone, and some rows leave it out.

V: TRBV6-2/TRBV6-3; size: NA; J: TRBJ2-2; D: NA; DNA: TGTGCCAGCAGTTGGGCAGGGGCGGGGGAGCTGTTTTTT; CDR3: CASSWAGAGELFF
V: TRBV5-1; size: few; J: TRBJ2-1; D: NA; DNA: TGCGCCAGCAGCTTGCAGCCGCCGGGTCGGGGGATGAGGAATGAGCAGTTCTTC; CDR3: CASSLQPPGRGMRNEQFF
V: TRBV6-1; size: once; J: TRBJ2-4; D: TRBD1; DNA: TGTGCCAGCAGTGACCGGGACAGGTCAGCCAAAAACATTCAGTACTTC; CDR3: CASSDRDRSAKNIQYF
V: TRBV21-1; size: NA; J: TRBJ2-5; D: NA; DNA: TGTGCCAGCAGCAAAGGACTAGCGGGGGTCGGAGAGACCCAGTACTTC; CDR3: CASSKGLAGVGETQYF
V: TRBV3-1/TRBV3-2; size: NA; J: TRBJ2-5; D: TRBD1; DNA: TGTGCCAGCAGACCGGGACAGGGGGCGCTTGAGATGTGGGCGACCCAGTACTTC; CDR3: CASRPGQGALEMWATQYF
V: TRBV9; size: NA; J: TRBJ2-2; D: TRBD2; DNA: TGTGCCAGCAGCCTCCCTTCCGGGACTAGGTCCACCGGGGAGCTGTTTTTT; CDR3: CASSLPSGTRSTGELFF
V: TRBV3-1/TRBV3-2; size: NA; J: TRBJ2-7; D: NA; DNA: TGTGCCAGCAGCCGGGGCCCTAGCGCCACCTACGAGCAGTACTTC; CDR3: CASSRGPSATYEQYF
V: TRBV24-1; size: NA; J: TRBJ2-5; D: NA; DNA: TGTGCCACCAGTGATGGGGTCTTCGGGGGTCGAGGAGAGACCCAGTACTTC; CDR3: CATSDGVFGGRGETQYF
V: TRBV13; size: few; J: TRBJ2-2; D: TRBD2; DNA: TGTGCCAGCAAGCGGGAGGGTATGGACACCGGGGAGCTGTTTTTT; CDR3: CASKREGMDTGELFF
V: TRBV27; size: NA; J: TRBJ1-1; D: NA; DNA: TGTGCCAGCCGGGCCTTACTCTTTATGAACACTGAAGCTTTCTTT; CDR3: CASRALLFMNTEAFF
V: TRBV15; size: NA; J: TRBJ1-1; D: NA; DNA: TGTGCCACCAGCAGAGACAGGTCCCCCCTTTCCGGGGAAGCTTTCTTT; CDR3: CATSRDRSPLSGEAFF
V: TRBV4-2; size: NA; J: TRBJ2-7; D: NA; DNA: TGTGCCAGCAGCCAAGCAACCGCTTCTCTGGGCGAGCAGTACTTC; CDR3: CASSQATASLGEQYF
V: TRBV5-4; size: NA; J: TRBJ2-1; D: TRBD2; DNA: TGTGCCAGCAGCTTGGTTGTAGCGGGGAACTACAATGAGCAGTTCTTC; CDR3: CASSLVVAGNYNEQFF
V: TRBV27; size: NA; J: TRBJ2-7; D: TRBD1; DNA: TGTGCCAGCAGTGTCAGGGGGAGCTCCTACGAGCAGTACTTC; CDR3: CASSVRGSSYEQYF
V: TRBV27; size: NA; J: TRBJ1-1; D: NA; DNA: TGTGCCAGCAGTTTAGCCCCCCGGGGGGCCACTGAAGCTTTCTTT; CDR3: CASSLAPRGATEAFF
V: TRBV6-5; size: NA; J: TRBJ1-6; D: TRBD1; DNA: TGTGCCAGCAGACCAGGGGGCCGGAATTCACCCCTCCACTTT; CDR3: CASRPGGRNSPLHF
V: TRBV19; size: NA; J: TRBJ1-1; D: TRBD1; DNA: TGTGCCAGTAGTACTCAACGGACAGGGGGCGAGGTAGCTTTCTTT; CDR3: CASSTQRTGGEVAFF
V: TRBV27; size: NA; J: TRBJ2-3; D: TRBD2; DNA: TGTGCCAGCAGTAAAAGCGGGGGGGCCACGTATACGCAGTATTTT; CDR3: CASSKSGGATYTQYF
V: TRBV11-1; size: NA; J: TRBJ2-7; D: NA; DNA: TGTGCCAGCAGCTTAGTAGGACTTTCCTACGAGCAGTACTTC; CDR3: CASSLVGLSYEQYF
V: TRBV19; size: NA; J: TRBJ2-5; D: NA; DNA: TGTGCCAGTAGTATAAACTTGCAAGAGACCCAGTACTTC; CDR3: CASSINLQETQYF
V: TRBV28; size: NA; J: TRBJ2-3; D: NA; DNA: TGTGCCAGCAGTTTATTGGGCGGGAGCACAGATACGCAGTATTTT; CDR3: CASSLLGGSTDTQYF
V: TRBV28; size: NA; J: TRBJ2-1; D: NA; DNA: TGTGCCAGCAGTCCCCGTGACGGATCCTACAATGAGCAGTTCTTC; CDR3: CASSPRDGSYNEQFF
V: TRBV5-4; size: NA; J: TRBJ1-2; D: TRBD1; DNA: TGTGCCAGCAGCTCCGGGACAGTGGGGAGATCCTTATATGGCTACACCTTC; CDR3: CASSSGTVGRSLYGYTF
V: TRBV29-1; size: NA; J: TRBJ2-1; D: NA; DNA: TGCAGCGTTGAAGATCGAACGTCACCTTATGGGAATGAGCAGTTCTTC; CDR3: CSVEDRTSPYGNEQFF
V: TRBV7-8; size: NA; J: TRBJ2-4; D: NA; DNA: TGTGCCAGCAGCCCCGACACCAGGGGCAAAAACATTCAGTACTTC; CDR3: CASSPDTRGKNIQYF
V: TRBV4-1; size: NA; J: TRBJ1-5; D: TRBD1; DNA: TGCGCCAGCAGCCAGGAACAGGGGATTAACAATCAGCCCCAGCATTTT; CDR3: CASSQEQGINNQPQHF